One sample yielded the 9 T cell receptor beta chains listed below, sequenced in a study of shared clonotypes between healthy human individuals. CD8 cells regarded as naive lacked CD45RO, were positively chosen for CCR7, and omitted terminally differentiated effector memory CD45RA+ cells. Here immunoSEQ multiplex PCR was the method, and the copy in TCRdb shows in-frame clones only, minus some. The top ten clones hold approximately 1.6% of a sample with approximately 2,000,000 clones, just under 95% of them seen once. What was sequenced was naive CD8+ T cells from PBMCs. The source of these receptors is a man between 18 and 35 years old in good health. Some clones in this sample may be carry-over from other donors' samples.

This clone came up once. V gene TRBV28 combines with J gene TRBJ2-1; D perhaps matches TRBD2 (5 bases). Per the germline V gene, CDR1 is MDHEN and CDR2 is SYDVKM. The CDR3 covers 16 residues. V was shortened by 3 bases and J by 0 bases, with 12 bases between the two germline ends. CDR3 sequence: CASSFSGIPSYNEQFF. DNA of the CDR3: TGTGCCAGCAGTTTTTCCGGGATCCCCTCCTACAATGAGCAGTTCTTC.

V and J are TRBV28 and TRBJ2-3; D gene uncertain. The CDR3 loop spans 16 amino acids. V lost 5 bases and J 0 bases, leaving 15 bases between the germline ends. CDR1 is MDHEN and CDR2 is SYDVKM in the germline V gene. The CDR3 sequence: CASSDTVLFSTDTQYF. CDR3 DNA: TGTGCCAGCAGTGACACAGTTTTATTTAGCACAGATACGCAGTATTTT.

The rearrangement links TRBV7-6 to TRBJ2-5, with D perhaps TRBD1 (5 bases). Germline V gene lookup returns CDR1 SGHVS and CDR2 FNYEAQ. The CDR3 is 14 amino acids. CDR3 sequence reads: CAGAALGVWETQYF. CDR3 nucleotide sequence: TGTGCTGGGGCAGCGCTCGGAGTTTGGGAGACCCAGTACTTC.

This clone was picked up a small number of times. Other nucleotide sequences in the sample specify the same CDR3. The chain is built from TRBV19 and TRBJ1-5; no firm D call. CDR3 length equals 12 residues. CDR1 and CDR2 (germline): LNHDA, SQIVND (reference sequence). V lost 2 bases and J 4 bases, leaving 3 bases between the germline ends. CDR3 bases: TGTGCCAGTAGTATAAGTAATCAGCCCCAGCATTTT. Amino acid sequence: CASSISNQPQHF.

V is TRBV7-6 and J is TRBJ2-1, with 16 bases identical to TRBD2. The trim removed 3 bases at V and 0 bases at J, leaving 8 bases unmatched. The CDR3 spans 20 residues. CDR1 and CDR2 (germline): SGHVS, FNYEAQ. The CDR3 protein is CASSFDAGLAGGSSYNEQFF. CDR3 bases: TGTGCCAGCAGCTTCGATGCGGGACTAGCGGGAGGGAGCTCCTACAATGAGCAGTTCTTC.

The chain combines TRBV9 with TRBJ2-1; 8 bases fit TRBD1. V dropped 4 bases and J dropped 3; count of bases not matched to a gene: 9. Germline loops: CDR1 SGDLS, CDR2 YYNGEE. The CDR3 runs 16 residues. CDR3 amino acids: CASSPRTGLGYNEQFF. The CDR3 DNA reads TGTGCCAGCAGCCCTCGGACAGGGTTGGGCTACAATGAGCAGTTCTTC.

The chain uses TRBV6-6 and TRBJ2-4, with 9 bases lining up with TRBD1. Germline V lookup: CDR1 MNHNY, CDR2 SVGAGI (reference sequence). The CDR3 has 16 amino acids. V lost 5 bases, J lost 3 bases, and 8 bases stayed unmatched. Here the CDR3 DNA reads TGTGCCAGCAGTATCACAGGGGGCACTGACAAAAACATTCAGTACTTC. This sequence encodes CASSITGGTDKNIQYF.

The J gene is TRBJ2-6, the V gene TRBV5-1, with D maybe TRBD1 (6 bases). The CDR3 runs to 21 residues. Germline values: CDR1 SGHRS, CDR2 YFSETQ. V was clipped by 4 bases and J by 0 bases, with 26 bases between them. CDR3 coding DNA: TGCGCCAGCAGCGACGTCCGGGACACCTTAAGTGACCCCTCTGGGGCCAACGTCCTGACTTTC. Residues: CASSDVRDTLSDPSGANVLTF.

This clone occurred once. The CDR3 coding sequence is TGTGCCTGGGGGACAGCGGGGGAGCTGTTTTTT. Translated: CAWGTAGELFF. The chain uses TRBV30 and TRBJ2-2; 7 bases are shared with TRBD1. Germline values: CDR1 GTSNPN, CDR2 SVGIG (reference sequence). The ends lost 5 bases at V and 8 bases at J; junction bases unmatched: 2. The CDR3 loop spans 11 amino acids.